This paragraph reports one T cell receptor beta chain. This sample was included in a study of neurological immune-mediated disorders. TCRdb re-analysed the 5' RACE reads in MiXCR, keeping a single row per CDR3 protein. This table has more than 25,000 distinct CDR3 sequences, 20% to 25% appearing once. Germline V gives CDR1 SGHTA, CDR2 FQGNSA. V shed 1 base, J shed 4 bases, and the junction held 0 bases outside the gene matches. CDR3 length: 15 amino acids. The receptor was isolated from a man aged 45-65 years with HTLV-1-associated myelopathy (HAM/TSP). This rearrangement joins TRBV7-2 to TRBJ2-1; 11 bases match TRBD2. Sequenced material: CD4+ T cells from blood. The CDR3 DNA is TGTGCCAGCAGCTTAGTAGCGGGGGGGTACAATGAGCAGTTCTTC. It specifies CASSLVAGGYNEQFF. The complete variable domain, with remaining parts taken from reference TRBV7-2 and TRBJ2-1, reads GAGVSQSPSNKVTEKGKDVELRCDPISGHTALYWYRQSLGQGLEFLIYFQGNSAPDKSGLPSDRFSAERTGGSVSTLTIQRTQQEDSAVYLCASSLVAGGYNEQFFGPGTRLTVL.